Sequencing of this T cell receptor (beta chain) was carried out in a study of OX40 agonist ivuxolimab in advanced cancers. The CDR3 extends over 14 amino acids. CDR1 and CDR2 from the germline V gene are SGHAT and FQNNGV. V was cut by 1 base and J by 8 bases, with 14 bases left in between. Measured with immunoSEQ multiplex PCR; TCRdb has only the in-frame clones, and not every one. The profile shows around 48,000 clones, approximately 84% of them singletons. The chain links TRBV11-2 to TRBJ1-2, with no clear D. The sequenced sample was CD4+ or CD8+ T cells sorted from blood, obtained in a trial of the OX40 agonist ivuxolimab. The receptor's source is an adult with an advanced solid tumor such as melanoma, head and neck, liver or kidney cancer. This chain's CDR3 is CASSLGQALGGYTF. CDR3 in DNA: TGTGCCAGCAGCTTAGGGCAGGCCTTGGGCGGCTACACCTTC.